This T cell receptor beta chain was observed in a study of T-cell memory formation after mild COVID-19. Findings and limits, study-wide: While clones contracting from day 15 to 85 were balanced between CD4 and CD8, later expanders leaned CD4+.

V lost 0 bases to trimming and J lost 4 bases; unmatched junction nucleotides: 8. This CDR3 has 16 residues. The germline V gene has CDR1 MNHEY and CDR2 SVGAGI. TCRdb analysed the 5' RACE reads with MiXCR anew, one entry per CDR3 protein. The table records 85,000 to 120,000 distinct CDR3 sequences, 17% of them present only once. With respect to this clonotype: What it recognizes is unknown.

The chain carries TRBV6-5 and TRBJ2-7; 8 bases are shared with TRBD1. This clonotype was obtained from an adult woman who had mild COVID-19 (a few samples of this study predate the infection). Cell type and time point are not known. The sequencing input was PBMCs or a T cell subset sorted from them (not recorded which). DNA for the CDR3: TGTGCCAGCAGTTACTCGATTACCAGGGGGCGGTACGAGCAGTACTTC. Protein sequence: CASSYSITRGRYEQYF.